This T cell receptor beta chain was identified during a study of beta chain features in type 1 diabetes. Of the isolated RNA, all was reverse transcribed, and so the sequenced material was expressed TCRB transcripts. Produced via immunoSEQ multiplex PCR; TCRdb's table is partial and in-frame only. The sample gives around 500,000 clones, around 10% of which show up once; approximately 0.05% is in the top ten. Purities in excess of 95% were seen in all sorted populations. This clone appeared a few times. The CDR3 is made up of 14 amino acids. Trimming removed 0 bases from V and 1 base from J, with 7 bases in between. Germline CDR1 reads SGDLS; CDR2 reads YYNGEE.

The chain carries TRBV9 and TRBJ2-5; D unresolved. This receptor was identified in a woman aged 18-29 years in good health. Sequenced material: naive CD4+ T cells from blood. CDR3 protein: CASSVAPVQETQYF. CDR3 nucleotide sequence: TGTGCCAGCAGCGTAGCTCCGGTCCAAGAGACCCAGTACTTC.